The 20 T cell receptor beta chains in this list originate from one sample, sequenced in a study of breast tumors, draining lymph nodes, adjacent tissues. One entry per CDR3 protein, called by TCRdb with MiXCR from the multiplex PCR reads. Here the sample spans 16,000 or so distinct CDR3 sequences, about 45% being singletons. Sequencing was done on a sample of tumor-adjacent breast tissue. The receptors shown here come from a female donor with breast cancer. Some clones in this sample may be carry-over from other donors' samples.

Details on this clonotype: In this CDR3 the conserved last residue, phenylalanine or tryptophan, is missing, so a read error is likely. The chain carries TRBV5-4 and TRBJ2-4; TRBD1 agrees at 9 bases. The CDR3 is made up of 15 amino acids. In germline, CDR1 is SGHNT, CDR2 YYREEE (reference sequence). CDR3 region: CASSLRTGEINIQYS. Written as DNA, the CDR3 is TGCGCCAGCAGCTTGAGGACAGGGGAAATAAACATTCAGTACTCC.

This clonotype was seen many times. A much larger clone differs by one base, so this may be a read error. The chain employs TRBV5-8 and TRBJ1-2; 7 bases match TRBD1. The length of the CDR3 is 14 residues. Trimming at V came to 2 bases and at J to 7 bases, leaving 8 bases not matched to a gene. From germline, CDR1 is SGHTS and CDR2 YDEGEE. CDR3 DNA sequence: TGTGCCAGCAGCTTAACAGGGGCCATTGGTGGCTACACCTTC. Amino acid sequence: CASSLTGAIGGYTF. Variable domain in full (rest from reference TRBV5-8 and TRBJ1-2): EAGVTQSPTHLIKTRGQQATLRCSPISGHTSVYWYQQALGLGLQFLLWYDEGEERNRGNFPPRFSGRQFPNYSSELNVNALELEDSALYLCASSLTGAIGGYTFGSGTRLTVV.

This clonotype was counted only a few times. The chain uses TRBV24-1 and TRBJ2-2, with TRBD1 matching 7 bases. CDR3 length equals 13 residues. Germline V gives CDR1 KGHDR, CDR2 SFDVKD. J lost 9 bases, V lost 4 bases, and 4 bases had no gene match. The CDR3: CATSDHRGWELFF. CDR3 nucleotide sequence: TGTGCCACCAGTGACCACAGGGGCTGGGAGCTGTTTTTT.

In DNA, the CDR3 is TGCAGTGCTAGGGATGGGAATCAGCCCCAGCATTTT. This translates into CSARDGNQPQHF. V and J are TRBV20-1 and TRBJ1-5; no clear D gene. CDR1 is DFQATT and CDR2 is SNEGSKA in the germline V gene (reference sequence). The CDR3 covers 12 residues. The V end was cut by 3 bases, the J end by 4 bases, with 7 bases between.

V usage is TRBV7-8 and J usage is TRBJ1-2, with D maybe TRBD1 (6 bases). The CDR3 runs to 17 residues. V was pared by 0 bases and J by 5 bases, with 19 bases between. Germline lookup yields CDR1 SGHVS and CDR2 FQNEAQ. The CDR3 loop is CASSLAGTAGAVYGYTF. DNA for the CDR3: TGTGCCAGCAGCTTAGCCGGAACCGCAGGGGCCGTATATGGCTACACCTTC.

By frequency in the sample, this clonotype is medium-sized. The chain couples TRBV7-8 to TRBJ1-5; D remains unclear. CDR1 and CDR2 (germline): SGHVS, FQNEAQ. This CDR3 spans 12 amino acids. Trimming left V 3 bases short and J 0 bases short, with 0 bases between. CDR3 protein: CASSFSNQPQHF. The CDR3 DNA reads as TGTGCCAGCAGCTTTAGCAATCAGCCCCAGCATTTT.

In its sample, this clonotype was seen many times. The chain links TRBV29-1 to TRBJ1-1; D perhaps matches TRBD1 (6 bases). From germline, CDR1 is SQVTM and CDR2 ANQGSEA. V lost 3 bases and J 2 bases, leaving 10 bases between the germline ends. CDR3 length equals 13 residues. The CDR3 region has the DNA TGCAGCGTTGACAGGGGCCGTAACACTGAAGCTTTCTTT. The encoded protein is CSVDRGRNTEAFF.

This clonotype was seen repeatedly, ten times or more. The DNA of the CDR3 is TGTGCCAGCAGCCCACCCGGGACAGGGGAAAACACTGAAGCTTTCTTT. Protein: CASSPPGTGENTEAFF. The chain combines TRBV7-6 with TRBJ1-1; 10 nucleotides agree with TRBD1. The CDR3 has 16 residues. Trimming removed 5 bases from V and 2 bases from J; junction bases left unmatched: 8. Germline V gives CDR1 SGHVS, CDR2 FNYEAQ.

Here the CDR3 DNA reads TGTGCCAGTAGCCTAGACAGGGGGTACACTGAAGCTTTCTTT. It specifies CASSLDRGYTEAFF. The V and J genes are TRBV19 and TRBJ1-1, with 9 nucleotides matching TRBD1. Germline CDR1 is LNHDA and CDR2 is SQIVND (reference sequence). The CDR3 sequence is 14 residues long. The V gene end was trimmed by 6 bases and the J gene end by 3 bases; junction bases not matched to a gene: 5.

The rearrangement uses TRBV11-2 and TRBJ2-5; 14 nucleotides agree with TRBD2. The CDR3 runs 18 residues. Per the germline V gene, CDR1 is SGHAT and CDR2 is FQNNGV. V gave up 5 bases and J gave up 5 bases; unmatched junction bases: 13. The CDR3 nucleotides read TGTGCCAGCAGCCTCCCTGGACTAGCGGGAGGTCAGGGGGAGACCCAGTACTTC. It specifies CASSLPGLAGGQGETQYF.

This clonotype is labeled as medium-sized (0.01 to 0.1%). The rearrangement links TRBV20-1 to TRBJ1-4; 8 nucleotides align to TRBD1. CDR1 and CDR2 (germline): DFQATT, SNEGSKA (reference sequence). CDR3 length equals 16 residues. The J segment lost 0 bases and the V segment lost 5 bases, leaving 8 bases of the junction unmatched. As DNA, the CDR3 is TGCAGTGCTTCCCGGACAGGGCTTGCAACTAATGAAAAACTGTTTTTT. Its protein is CSASRTGLATNEKLFF.

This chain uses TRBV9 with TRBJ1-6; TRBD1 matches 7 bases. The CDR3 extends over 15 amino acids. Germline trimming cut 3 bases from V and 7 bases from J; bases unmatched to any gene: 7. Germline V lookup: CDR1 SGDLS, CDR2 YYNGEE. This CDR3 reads CASSAGSGGNSPLHF. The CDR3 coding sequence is TGTGCCAGCAGCGCCGGTTCAGGGGGGAATTCACCCCTCCACTTT. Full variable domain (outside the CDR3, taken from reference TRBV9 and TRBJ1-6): DSGVTQTPKHLITATGQRVTLRCSPRSGDLSVYWYQQSLDQGLQFLIQYYNGEERAKGNILERFSAQQFPDLHSELNLSSLELGDSALYFCASSAGSGGNSPLHFGNGTRLTVT.

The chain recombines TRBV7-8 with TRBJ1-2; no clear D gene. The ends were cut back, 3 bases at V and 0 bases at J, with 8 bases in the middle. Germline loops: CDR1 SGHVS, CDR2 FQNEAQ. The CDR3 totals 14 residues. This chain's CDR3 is CASSLDLTNYGYTF. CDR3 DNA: TGTGCCAGCAGCTTGGACTTGACTAACTATGGCTACACCTTC.

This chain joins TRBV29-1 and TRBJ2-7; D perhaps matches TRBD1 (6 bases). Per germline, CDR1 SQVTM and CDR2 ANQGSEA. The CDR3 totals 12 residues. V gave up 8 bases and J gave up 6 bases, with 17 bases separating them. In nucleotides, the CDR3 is TGCAGCCTGGCTATTGGGGGCAGCGAGCAGTACTTC. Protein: CSLAIGGSEQYF.

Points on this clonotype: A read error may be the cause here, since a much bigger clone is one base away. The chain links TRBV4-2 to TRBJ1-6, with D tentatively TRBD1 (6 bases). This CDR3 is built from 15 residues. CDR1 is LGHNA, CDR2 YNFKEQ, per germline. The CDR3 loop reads CAGSQDRGARPPLHF. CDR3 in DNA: TGTGCCGGCAGCCAAGATCGGGGGGCCAGGCCACCCCTCCACTTT.

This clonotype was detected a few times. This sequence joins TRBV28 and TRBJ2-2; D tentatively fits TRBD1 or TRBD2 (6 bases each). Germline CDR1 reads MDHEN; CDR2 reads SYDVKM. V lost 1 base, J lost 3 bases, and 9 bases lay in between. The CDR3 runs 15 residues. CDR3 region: CASSLSGAYTGELFF. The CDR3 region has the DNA TGTGCCAGCAGTTTATCGGGGGCCTACACCGGGGAGCTGTTTTTT.

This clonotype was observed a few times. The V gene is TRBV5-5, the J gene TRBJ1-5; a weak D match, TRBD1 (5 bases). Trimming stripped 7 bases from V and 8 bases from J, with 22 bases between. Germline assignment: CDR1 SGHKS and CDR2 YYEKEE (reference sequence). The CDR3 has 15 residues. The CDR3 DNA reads TGTGCCAGCTCCCTTGGGGGGACGGTCGGGGAGCCCCAGCATTTT. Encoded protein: CASSLGGTVGEPQHF.

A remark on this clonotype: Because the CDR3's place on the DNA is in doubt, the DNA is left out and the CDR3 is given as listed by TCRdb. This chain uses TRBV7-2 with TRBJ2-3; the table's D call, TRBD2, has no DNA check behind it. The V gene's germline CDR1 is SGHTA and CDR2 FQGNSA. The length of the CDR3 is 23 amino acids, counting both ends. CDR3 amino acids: CASSSIYLCSAQRPSGSTDTQYF.

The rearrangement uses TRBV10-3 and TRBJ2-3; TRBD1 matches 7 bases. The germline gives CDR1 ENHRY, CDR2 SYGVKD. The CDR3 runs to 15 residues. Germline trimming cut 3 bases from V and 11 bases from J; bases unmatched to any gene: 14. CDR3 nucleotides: TGTGCCATCAGTGAAGGGGACAGAACAGACGATGAGCAGTATTTT. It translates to CAISEGDRTDDEQYF.

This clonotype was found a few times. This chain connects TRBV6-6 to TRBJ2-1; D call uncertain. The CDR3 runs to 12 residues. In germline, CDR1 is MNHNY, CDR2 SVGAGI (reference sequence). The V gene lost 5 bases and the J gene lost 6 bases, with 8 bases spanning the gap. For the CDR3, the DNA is TGTGCCAGCAGTCAAAGGAGCAATGAGCAGTTCTTC. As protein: CASSQRSNEQFF.